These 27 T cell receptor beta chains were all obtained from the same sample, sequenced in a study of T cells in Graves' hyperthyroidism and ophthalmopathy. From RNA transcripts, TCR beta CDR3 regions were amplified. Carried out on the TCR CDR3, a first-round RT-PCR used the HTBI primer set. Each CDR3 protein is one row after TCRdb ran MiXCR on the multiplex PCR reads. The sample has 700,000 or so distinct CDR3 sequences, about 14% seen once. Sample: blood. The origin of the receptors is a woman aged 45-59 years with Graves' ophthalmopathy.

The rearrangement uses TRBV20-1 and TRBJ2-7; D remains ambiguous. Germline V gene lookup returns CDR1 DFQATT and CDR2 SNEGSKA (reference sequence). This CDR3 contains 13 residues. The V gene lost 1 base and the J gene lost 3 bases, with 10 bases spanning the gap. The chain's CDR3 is CSARGRNNYEQYF. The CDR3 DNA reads TGCAGTGCTAGAGGTCGGAACAACTACGAGCAGTACTTC.

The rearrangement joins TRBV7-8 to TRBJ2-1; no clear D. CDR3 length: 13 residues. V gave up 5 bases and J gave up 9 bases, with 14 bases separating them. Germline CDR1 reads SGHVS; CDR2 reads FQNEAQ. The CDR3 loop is CASSLLRWGEQFF. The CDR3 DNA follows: TGTGCCAGCAGCCTTCTACGTTGGGGTGAGCAGTTCTTC.

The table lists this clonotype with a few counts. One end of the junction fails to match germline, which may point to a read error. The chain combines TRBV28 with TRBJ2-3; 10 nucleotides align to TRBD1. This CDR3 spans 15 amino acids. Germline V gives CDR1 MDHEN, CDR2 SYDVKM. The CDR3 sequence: CAGSLGGQGFDTQYF. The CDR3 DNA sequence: TGTGCCGGCAGTTTGGGGGGACAGGGGTTTGATACGCAGTATTTT.

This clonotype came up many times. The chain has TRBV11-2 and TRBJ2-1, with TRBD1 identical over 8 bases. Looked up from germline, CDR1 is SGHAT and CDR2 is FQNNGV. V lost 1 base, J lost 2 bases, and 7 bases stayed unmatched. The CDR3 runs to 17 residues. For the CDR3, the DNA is TGTGCCAGCAGCTTAGTCGGACAGGGAATCGCCTACAATGAGCAGTTCTTC. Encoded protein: CASSLVGQGIAYNEQFF.

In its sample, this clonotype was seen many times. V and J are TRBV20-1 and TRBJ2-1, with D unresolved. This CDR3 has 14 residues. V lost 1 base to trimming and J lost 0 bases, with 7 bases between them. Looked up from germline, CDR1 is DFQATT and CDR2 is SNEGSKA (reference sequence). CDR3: CSARAPSSYNEQFF. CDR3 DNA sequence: TGCAGTGCTAGAGCGCCTAGCTCCTACAATGAGCAGTTCTTC.

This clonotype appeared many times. The CDR3 loop is CASGIYLVGELFF. As DNA, the CDR3 is TGTGCCAGCGGGATATATCTCGTCGGGGAGCTGTTTTTT. The rearrangement joins TRBV28 to TRBJ2-2; the D is unclear. The CDR3 is 13 amino acids. CDR1 and CDR2 (germline): MDHEN, SYDVKM. V was clipped by 8 bases and J by 7 bases, with 14 bases between them.

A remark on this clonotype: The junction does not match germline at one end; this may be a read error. The CDR3 DNA follows: TGTGCCAGCAGCGCACCCGGGACTACATACAATGGGCAGTTCTTC. This encodes CASSAPGTTYNGQFF. The chain has TRBV12-3 or TRBV12-4 and TRBJ2-1, with TRBD2 matching over 7 bases. The CDR3 has 15 amino acids.

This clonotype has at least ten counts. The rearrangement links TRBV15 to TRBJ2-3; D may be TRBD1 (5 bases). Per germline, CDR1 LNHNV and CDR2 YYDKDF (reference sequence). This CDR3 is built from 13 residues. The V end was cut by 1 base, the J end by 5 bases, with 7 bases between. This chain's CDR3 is CATSRGREDTQYF. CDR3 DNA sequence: TGTGCCACCAGCAGAGGCAGGGAAGATACGCAGTATTTT.

The CDR3 coding sequence is TGTGCCAGCAGCCCCCTCGGGGGACAGGGTAGCAATCAGCCCCAGCATTTT. Its protein is CASSPLGGQGSNQPQHF. V is TRBV7-9 and J is TRBJ1-5; 9 bases match TRBD1. This CDR3 has 17 residues. CDR1 SEHNR and CDR2 FQNEAQ come from the germline V gene (reference sequence). Unmatched junction bases numbered 8, after V lost 5 bases and J lost 0 bases.

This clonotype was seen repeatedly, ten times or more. The CDR3 loop is CASSRDRGNYYEQYF. The DNA for the CDR3 is TGTGCCAGCAGCAGAGACAGGGGAAATTACTACGAGCAGTACTTC. The chain employs TRBV7-2 and TRBJ2-7, with 8 bases aligning to TRBD1. V was clipped by 5 bases and J by 3 bases; unmatched bases: 9. There are 15 residues in the CDR3. Germline lookup yields CDR1 SGHTA and CDR2 FQGNSA.

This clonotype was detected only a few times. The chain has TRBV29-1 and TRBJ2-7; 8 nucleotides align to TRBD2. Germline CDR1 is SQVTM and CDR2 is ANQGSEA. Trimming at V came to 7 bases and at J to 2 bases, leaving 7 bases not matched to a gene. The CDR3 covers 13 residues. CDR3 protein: CSAGGGVAYEQYF. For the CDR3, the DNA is TGCAGCGCCGGGGGGGGCGTTGCCTACGAGCAGTACTTC.

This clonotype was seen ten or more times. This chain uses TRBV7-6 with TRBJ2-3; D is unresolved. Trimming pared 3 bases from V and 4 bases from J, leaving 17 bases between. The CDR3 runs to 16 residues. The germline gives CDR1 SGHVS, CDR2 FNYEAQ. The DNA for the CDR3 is TGTGCCAGCAGCTTTCAAACAGCCGGCCAGCCAGATACGCAGTATTTT. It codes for CASSFQTAGQPDTQYF.

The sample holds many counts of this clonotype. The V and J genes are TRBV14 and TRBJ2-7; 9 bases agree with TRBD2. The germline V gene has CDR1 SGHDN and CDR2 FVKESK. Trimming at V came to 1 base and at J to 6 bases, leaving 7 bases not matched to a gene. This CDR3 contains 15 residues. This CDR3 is CASSQGGGRAIEQYF. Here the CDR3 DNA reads TGTGCCAGCAGCCAAGGGGGCGGGAGGGCCATCGAGCAGTACTTC.

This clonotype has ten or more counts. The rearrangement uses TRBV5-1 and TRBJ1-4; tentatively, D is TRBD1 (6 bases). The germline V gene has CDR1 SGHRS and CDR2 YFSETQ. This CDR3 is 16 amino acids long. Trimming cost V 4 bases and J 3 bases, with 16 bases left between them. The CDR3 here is CASSQTTGIANEKLFF. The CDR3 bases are TGCGCCAGCAGCCAGACCACAGGGATTGCTAATGAAAAACTGTTTTTT.

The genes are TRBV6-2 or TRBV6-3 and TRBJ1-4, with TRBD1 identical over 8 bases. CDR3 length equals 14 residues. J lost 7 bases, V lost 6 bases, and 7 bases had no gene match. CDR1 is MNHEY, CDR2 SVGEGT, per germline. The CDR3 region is CASRETGGFEKLFF. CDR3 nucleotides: TGTGCCAGCAGGGAAACAGGGGGATTTGAAAAACTGTTTTTT.

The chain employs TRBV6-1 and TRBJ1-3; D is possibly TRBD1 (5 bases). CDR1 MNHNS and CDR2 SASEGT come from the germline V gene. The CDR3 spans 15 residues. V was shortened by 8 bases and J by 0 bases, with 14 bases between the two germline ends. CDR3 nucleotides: TGTGCCAGCGGTCGACAGCCAGACTCTGGAAACACCATATATTTT. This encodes CASGRQPDSGNTIYF.

CDR3 region: CSVTRDRGEQFF. CDR3 nucleotides: TGCAGCGTGACCCGGGACAGGGGTGAGCAGTTCTTC. V usage is TRBV29-1 and J usage is TRBJ2-1; 10 bases line up with TRBD1. CDR3 length equals 12 residues. CDR1 is SQVTM, CDR2 ANQGSEA, per germline. After removal of 6 bases from V and 9 bases from J, the junction contained 5 bases not matched to a gene.

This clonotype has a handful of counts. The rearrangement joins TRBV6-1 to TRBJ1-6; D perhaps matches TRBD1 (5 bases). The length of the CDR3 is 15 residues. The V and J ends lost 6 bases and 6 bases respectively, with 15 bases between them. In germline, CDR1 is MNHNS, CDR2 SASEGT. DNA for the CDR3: TGTGCCAGCAGCGGGGTAGGGGCGAGTAATTCACCCCTCCACTTT. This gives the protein CASSGVGASNSPLHF.

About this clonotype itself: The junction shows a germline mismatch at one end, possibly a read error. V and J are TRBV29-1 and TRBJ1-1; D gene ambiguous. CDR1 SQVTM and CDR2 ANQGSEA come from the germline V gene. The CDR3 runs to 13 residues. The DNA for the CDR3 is TGCAACGTTGATTGGGGTATGGACACTGAAGCTTTCTTT. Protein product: CNVDWGMDTEAFF.

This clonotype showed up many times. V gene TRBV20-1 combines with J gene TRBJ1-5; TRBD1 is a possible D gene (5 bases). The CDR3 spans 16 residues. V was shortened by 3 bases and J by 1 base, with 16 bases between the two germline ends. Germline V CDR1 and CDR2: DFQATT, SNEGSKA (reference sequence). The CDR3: CSARIRGMGSNQPQHF. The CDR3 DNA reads TGCAGTGCTAGGATCCGGGGCATGGGGAGCAATCAGCCCCAGCATTTT.

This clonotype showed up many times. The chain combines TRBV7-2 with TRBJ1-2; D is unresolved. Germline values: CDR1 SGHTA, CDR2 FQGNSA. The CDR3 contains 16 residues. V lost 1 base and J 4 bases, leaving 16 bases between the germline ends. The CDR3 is CASSLDPGRATYGYTF. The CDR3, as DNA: TGTGCCAGCAGCTTAGACCCGGGGAGGGCGACCTATGGCTACACCTTC.

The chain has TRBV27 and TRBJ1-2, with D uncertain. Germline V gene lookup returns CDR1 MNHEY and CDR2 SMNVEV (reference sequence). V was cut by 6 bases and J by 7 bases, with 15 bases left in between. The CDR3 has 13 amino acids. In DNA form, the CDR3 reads TGTGCCAGCAGGTCTCCAACAGTTCGTGGCTACACCTTC. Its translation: CASRSPTVRGYTF.

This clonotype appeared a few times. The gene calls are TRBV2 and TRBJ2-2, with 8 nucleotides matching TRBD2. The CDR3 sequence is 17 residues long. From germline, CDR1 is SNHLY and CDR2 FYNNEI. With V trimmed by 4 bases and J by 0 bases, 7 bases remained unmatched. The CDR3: CASSVVGLAANTGELFF. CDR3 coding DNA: TGTGCCAGCAGTGTAGTAGGACTAGCAGCGAACACCGGGGAGCTGTTTTTT. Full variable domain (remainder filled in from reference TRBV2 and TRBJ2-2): EPEVTQTPSHQVTQMGQEVILRCVPISNHLYFYWYRQILGQKVEFLVSFYNNEISEKSEIFDDQFSVERPDGSNFTLKIRSTKLEDSAMYFCASSVVGLAANTGELFFGEGSRLTVL.

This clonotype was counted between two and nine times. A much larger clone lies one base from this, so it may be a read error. CDR3 sequence reads: CASSPPAGDNEQSF. In DNA, the CDR3 is TGTGCCAGCTCACCACCGGCCGGAGACAATGAGCAGTCCTTC. This chain connects TRBV18 to TRBJ2-1; D gene unclear. This CDR3 region has 14 residues. Germline CDR1 is KGHSH and CDR2 is LQKENI.

For the CDR3, the DNA is TGTGCCAGTATCGGAAAACAGGGGATCGGGGAGCTGTTTTTT. Its translation is CASIGKQGIGELFF. The chain employs TRBV27 and TRBJ2-2; TRBD1 matches 7 bases. Germline V gene data show CDR1 as MNHEY and CDR2 as SMNVEV (reference sequence). With V trimmed by 9 bases and J by 7 bases, 11 bases remained unmatched. This CDR3 comprises 14 residues.

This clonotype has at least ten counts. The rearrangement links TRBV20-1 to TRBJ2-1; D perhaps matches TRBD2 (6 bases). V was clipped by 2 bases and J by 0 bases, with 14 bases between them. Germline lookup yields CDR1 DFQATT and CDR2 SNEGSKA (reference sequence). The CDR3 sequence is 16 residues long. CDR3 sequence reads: CSARSRLASSYNEQFF. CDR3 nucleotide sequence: TGCAGTGCTAGAAGCCGGCTAGCGAGCTCCTACAATGAGCAGTTCTTC.

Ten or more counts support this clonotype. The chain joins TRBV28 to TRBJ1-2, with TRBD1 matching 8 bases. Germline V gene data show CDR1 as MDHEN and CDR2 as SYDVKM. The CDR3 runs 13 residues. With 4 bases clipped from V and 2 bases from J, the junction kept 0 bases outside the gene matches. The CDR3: CASSSGGNYGYTF. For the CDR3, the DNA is TGTGCCAGCAGTTCAGGGGGCAACTATGGCTACACCTTC.